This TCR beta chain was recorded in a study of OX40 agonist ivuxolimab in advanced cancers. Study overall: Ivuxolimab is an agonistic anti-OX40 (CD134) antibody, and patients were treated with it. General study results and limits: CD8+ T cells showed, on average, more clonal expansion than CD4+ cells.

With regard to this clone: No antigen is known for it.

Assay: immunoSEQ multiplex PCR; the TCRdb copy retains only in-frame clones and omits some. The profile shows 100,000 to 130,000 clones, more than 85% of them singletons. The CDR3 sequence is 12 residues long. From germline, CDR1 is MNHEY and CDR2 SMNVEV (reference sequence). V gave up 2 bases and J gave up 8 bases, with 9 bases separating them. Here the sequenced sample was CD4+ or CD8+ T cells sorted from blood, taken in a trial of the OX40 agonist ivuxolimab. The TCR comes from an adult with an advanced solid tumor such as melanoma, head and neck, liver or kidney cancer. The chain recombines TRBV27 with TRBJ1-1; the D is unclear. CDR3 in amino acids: CASSLMPGEAFF. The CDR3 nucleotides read TGTGCCAGCAGTTTAATGCCCGGGGAAGCTTTCTTT.